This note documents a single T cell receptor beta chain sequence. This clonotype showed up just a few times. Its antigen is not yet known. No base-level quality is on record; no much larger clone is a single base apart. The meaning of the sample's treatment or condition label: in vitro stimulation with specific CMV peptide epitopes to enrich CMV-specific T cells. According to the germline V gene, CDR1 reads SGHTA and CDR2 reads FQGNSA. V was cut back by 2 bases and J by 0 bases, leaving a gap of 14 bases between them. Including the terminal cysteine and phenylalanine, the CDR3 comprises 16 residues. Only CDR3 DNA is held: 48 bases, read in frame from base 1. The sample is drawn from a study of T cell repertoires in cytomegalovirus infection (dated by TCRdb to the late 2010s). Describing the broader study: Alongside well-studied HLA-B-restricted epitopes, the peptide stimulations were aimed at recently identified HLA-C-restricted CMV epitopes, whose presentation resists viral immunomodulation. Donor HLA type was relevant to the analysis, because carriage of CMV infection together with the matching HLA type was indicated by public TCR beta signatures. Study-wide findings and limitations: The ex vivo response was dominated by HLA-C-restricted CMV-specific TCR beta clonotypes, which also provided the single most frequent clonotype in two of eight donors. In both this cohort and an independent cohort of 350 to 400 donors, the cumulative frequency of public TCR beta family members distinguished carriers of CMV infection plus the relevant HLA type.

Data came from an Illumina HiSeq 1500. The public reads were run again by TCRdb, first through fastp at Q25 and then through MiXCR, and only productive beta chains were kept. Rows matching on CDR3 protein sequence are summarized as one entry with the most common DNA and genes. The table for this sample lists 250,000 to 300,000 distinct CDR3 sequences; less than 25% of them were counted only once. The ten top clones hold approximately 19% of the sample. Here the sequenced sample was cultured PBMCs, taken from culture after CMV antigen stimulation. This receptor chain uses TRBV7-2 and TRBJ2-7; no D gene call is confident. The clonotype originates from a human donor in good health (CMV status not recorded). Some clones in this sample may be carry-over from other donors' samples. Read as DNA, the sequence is TGTGCCAGCAGCTTATTCGGGCGCCCGAGCTCCTACGAGCAGTACTTC. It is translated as CASSLFGRPSSYEQYF.